The 7 T cell receptor beta chains listed next were all sequenced from one sample in a study of OX40 agonist ivuxolimab in advanced cancers. Libraries were prepared by immunoSEQ multiplex PCR; TCRdb keeps only in-frame clonotypes and omits some of them. The sample includes 60,000 to 70,000 clones, around 86% of them seen just once. The sample in question was CD4+ or CD8+ T cells sorted from blood, obtained in a trial of the OX40 agonist ivuxolimab. These receptor sequences come from an adult with an advanced solid tumor such as melanoma, head and neck, liver or kidney cancer.

V is TRBV19 and J is TRBJ2-3, with TRBD2 identical over 11 bases. The CDR3 spans 17 residues. Trimming removed 5 bases from V and 2 bases from J; junction bases left unmatched: 9. Germline CDR1 LNHDA, CDR2 SQIVND (reference sequence). CDR3 nucleotides: TGTGCCAGTAGTCCCCAAAGACTAGCGGGATCCACAGATACGCAGTATTTT. Protein: CASSPQRLAGSTDTQYF.

This clone occurred once. The J gene is TRBJ1-6, the V gene TRBV30, with TRBD1 matching over 9 bases. The CDR3 runs to 15 residues. Trimming cost V 5 bases and J 6 bases; bases outside gene matches: 8. Germline assignment: CDR1 GTSNPN and CDR2 SVGIG (reference sequence). The CDR3 loop reads CAWGGQGITNSPLHF. The CDR3 DNA sequence: TGTGCCTGGGGAGGACAGGGGATCACTAATTCACCCCTCCACTTT.

This rearrangement joins TRBV5-1 to TRBJ2-1; weak D call: TRBD2 (5 bases). Trimming removed 3 bases at V and 10 bases at J, with 17 bases between. Germline lookup yields CDR1 SGHRS and CDR2 YFSETQ. The CDR3 length is 14 residues. The CDR3 sequence: CASSSSRGLTEQFF. In nucleotides, the CDR3 is TGCGCCAGCAGCTCCTCCCGGGGATTAACCGAGCAGTTCTTC.

The J gene is TRBJ1-4, the V gene TRBV5-1, with 7 bases that match TRBD1. J was trimmed by 8 bases and V by 0 bases; bases with no gene match: 4. Germline V CDR1 and CDR2: SGHRS, YFSETQ. The CDR3 consists of 14 residues. In DNA form, the CDR3 reads TGCGCCAGCAGCTTGGGACAGGGTGGGGAAAAACTGTTTTTT. Translation: CASSLGQGGEKLFF.

The rearrangement joins TRBV5-4 to TRBJ1-1; D is perhaps TRBD1 (5 bases). V lost 2 bases and J lost 1, with 21 bases in between. The CDR3 loop spans 18 amino acids. Looked up from germline, CDR1 is SGHNT and CDR2 is YYREEE (reference sequence). DNA for the CDR3: TGTGCCAGCAGCTTACTAATCCGGGACCCCACCCAGAACACTGAAGCTTTCTTT. Translated: CASSLLIRDPTQNTEAFF.

CDR3 DNA: TGTGCCAGCAGCCACGGGACAGGGTTGGGCTACACCTTC. Protein product: CASSHGTGLGYTF. The J gene is TRBJ1-2, the V gene TRBV6-5; TRBD1 matches 9 bases. CDR1 and CDR2 (germline): MNHEY, SVGAGI. The CDR3 length is 13 residues. V lost 6 bases and J lost 8; bases outside the gene matches: 7.

The CDR3 region is CASSLELAGIYEQYF. Written as DNA, the CDR3 is TGCGCCAGCAGCTTGGAACTAGCGGGAATCTACGAGCAGTACTTC. The chain recombines TRBV5-1 with TRBJ2-5; TRBD2 matches at 10 bases. The J call may be wrong; the DNA end is better matched by TRBJ2-7. The CDR3 loop spans 15 amino acids. From germline, CDR1 is SGHRS and CDR2 YFSETQ.